This is a list of T cell receptor beta chains from one sample in a study of CD8 T cells in ankylosing spondylitis. TCRdb reanalysed the 5' RACE reads using MiXCR and keeps one entry per CDR3 protein. Of some 200,000 distinct CDR3 sequences listed, over 10% were seen once; the top ten hold approximately 15%. The sample consisted of blood, either unsorted or a sorted T cell fraction (not recorded which). The receptors were gathered from a male donor with ankylosing spondylitis or in good health (not recorded which). CDR3s leave out the opening cysteine and the closing phenylalanine or tryptophan.

>TRBV7-2|TRBJ2-1
ASSTASDREQF
>TRBV10-3|TRBJ2-2
AISDPPTSGGPPGELF
>TRBV7-9|TRBJ1-2
ASSTGTLYGYT
>TRBV5-1|TRBJ2-3
ASSLSGTSTDTQY
>TRBV29-1|TRBJ2-2
SVEWYAGELF
>TRBV5-1|TRBJ2-2
ASSRGTSGANTGELF
>TRBV4-1|TRBJ2-1
ASSRGAGFGGEQF
>TRBV25-1|TRBJ2-2
ASSERDPGGSGELF
>TRBV6-1|TRBJ1-1
ASSPQGSLTEAF
>TRBV20-1|TRBJ2-1
SAQGERESGEQF
>TRBV7-9|TRBJ2-3
ASRTPWTDTQY
>TRBV11-2|TRBJ2-7
ASSSWTGQGQY
>TRBV29-1|TRBJ2-7
SVEGDRDPIEQY
>TRBV29-1|TRBJ2-5
SVGGETQY
>TRBV5-1|TRBJ2-7
ASSVGTGTYEQY
>TRBV29-1|TRBJ2-1
SVGKPGLDTEQF
>TRBV5-4|TRBJ2-6
ASSSRGAGANVLT
>TRBV6-5|TRBJ1-1
ASSYGGNLEAF
>TRBV27|TRBJ1-1
ASSLSAWIEAF
>TRBV11-2|TRBJ2-1
ASSGDRWVSGGYNEQF
>TRBV3-1|TRBJ1-5
ASSQDPLDQPQH
>TRBV29-1|TRBJ2-1
SVEDLNEQF
>TRBV3-1|TRBJ2-4
ASSQAGQKNIQY
>TRBV10-1|TRBJ2-7
ASSPSPSGGHEQY
>TRBV7-6|TRBJ2-5
ASSSTSRSGETQY
>TRBV12-3/TRBV12-4|TRBJ2-7
ASSLETARYEQY
>TRBV20-1|TRBJ1-3
SATRGNTIY
>TRBV12-3/TRBV12-4|TRBJ2-1
ASSRGLSYNEQF
>TRBV4-1|TRBJ1-4
ASSLLGQGAEKLF
>TRBV15|TRBJ2-5
ATSRTSGRAPNYQETQY
>TRBV13|TRBJ2-7
ASSPGQGAEQY
>TRBV4-1|TRBJ2-3
ASSPHGVDTQY
>TRBV15|TRBJ1-3
ATSRGGESGNTIY
>TRBV2|TRBJ2-7
ASSEQVGPDEQY
>TRBV11-2|TRBJ2-3
ASSLGRGGITDTQY
>TRBV4-1|TRBJ2-3
ASSQVPQGAWVDTQY
>TRBV4-1|TRBJ2-5
ASSHPRTGGETQY
>TRBV7-8|TRBJ2-3
ASSFGDPIPDTQY
>TRBV5-6|TRBJ1-1
ASSLAWPYMNTEAF
>TRBV11-2|TRBJ2-5
ASSTASTLSSAMSETQY
>TRBV4-1|TRBJ1-5
ASSQVGGLGNQPQH
>TRBV14|TRBJ1-1
ASSLRQGERTEAF
>TRBV29-1|TRBJ2-1
SVAPGGVNEQF
>TRBV5-1|TRBJ2-7
ASSPGTSGGAVDEQY
>TRBV5-1|TRBJ2-7
ASSPGYGGTGDPEQY
>TRBV27|TRBJ1-2
ASSLSAGPFNYGYT
>TRBV11-2|TRBJ2-1
ASSPTPGLAGGLNEQF
>TRBV5-6|TRBJ2-1
ASSPNQHNEQF